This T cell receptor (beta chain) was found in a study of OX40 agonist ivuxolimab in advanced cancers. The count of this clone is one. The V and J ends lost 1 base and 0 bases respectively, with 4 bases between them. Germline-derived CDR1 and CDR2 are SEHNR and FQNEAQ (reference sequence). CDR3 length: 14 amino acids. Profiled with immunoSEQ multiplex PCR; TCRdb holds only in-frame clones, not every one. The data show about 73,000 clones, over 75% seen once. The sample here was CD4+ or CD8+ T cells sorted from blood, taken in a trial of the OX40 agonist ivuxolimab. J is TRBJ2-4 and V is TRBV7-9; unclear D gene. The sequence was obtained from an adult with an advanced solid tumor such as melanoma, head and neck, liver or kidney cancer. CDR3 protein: CASSLEVAKNIQYF. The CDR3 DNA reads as TGTGCCAGCAGCTTAGAGGTAGCCAAAAACATTCAGTACTTC.